This T cell receptor (beta chain) was sequenced for a study of blood T cell repertoires in COVID-19. Study-level background: Sites across the United States, Italy and Spain contributed samples from acute and convalescent COVID-19. PBMCs, B-cell-depleted T cells, or T cells were the source of the cDNA or gDNA that made up the material.

In the original workflow: Using reference gene primer amplification, nucleated cell counts were estimated. Measured with immunoSEQ multiplex PCR; TCRdb has only the in-frame clones, and not every one. From that table come the V and J calls and clone size; the DNA was used to work out D and trimming. Among about 29,000 clones, 80% to 90% were seen once, and the ten largest hold about a tenth. The CDR3 loop spans 13 amino acids. Trimming shortened V by 2 bases and J by 3 bases, and 7 bases separated the two germline ends. The sequencing input was peripheral blood. The source of this sequence is a human donor in a cohort sampled during active COVID-19. This chain joins TRBV12-3 or TRBV12-4 and TRBJ1-2; D remains unclear. The CDR3: CASSLTRDYGYTF. CDR3 sequence (DNA): TGTGCCAGCAGTTTAACCCGGGACTATGGCTACACCTTC.